Shown below are 28 T cell receptor beta chains from a single sample sequenced in a study of immune evolution from preneoplasia to lung adenocarcinoma. The table came from immunoSEQ multiplex PCR; TCRdb's copy has only in-frame clones and leaves some out. The sample records 12,000 to 15,000 clones, 70% to 85% being singletons. Sequenced: FFPE minimally invasive lung adenocarcinoma tissue. These receptors came from a person aged 55-80 years with lung adenocarcinoma.

The chain combines TRBV5-4 with TRBJ1-2; TRBD1 agrees at 8 bases. The CDR3 contains 14 residues. Germline V gene data show CDR1 as SGHNT and CDR2 as YYREEE (reference sequence). The V gene end was trimmed by 3 bases and the J gene end by 3 bases; junction bases not matched to a gene: 4. Here the CDR3 reads CASSSDRVHYGYTF. DNA of the CDR3: TGTGCCAGCAGCTCGGACAGGGTCCACTATGGCTACACCTTC.

This clone appeared a single time. The chain employs TRBV19 and TRBJ2-1; TRBD1 agrees at 12 bases. V shed 3 bases, J shed 9 bases, and the junction held 6 bases outside the gene matches. Germline V gives CDR1 LNHDA, CDR2 SQIVND (reference sequence). There are 15 residues in the CDR3. The CDR3 DNA reads as TGTGCCAGTAGTATGGGACAGGGGGCTGTCGGTGAGCAGTTCTTC. It yields the protein CASSMGQGAVGEQFF.

The chain employs TRBV2 and TRBJ2-5, with no clear D. The germline V gene encodes CDR1 SNHLY and CDR2 FYNNEI. The CDR3 length is 14 residues. The V end lost 4 bases, the J end lost 5 bases, and 14 bases lay between the germline ends. CDR3 coding DNA: TGTGCCAGCAGTGCACGTCGGGCCATGGAGACCCAGTACTTC. It codes for CASSARRAMETQYF.

The chain joins TRBV18 to TRBJ2-3; D is unclear. Germline V gene data show CDR1 as KGHSH and CDR2 as LQKENI. The CDR3 contains 12 residues. Trimming cost V 3 bases and J 4 bases, with 5 bases left between them. CDR3: CASSPSPDTQYF. CDR3 bases: TGTGCCAGCTCACCGAGTCCAGATACGCAGTATTTT. Drawing the rest from reference TRBV18 and TRBJ2-3, the complete variable domain is NAGVMQNPRHLVRRRGQEARLRCSPMKGHSHVYWYRQLPEEGLKFMVYLQKENIIDESGMPKERFSAEFPKEGPSILRIQQVVRGDSAAYFCASSPSPDTQYFGPGTRLTVL.

The gene calls are TRBV27 and TRBJ1-4; D gene ambiguous. Trimming cost V 6 bases and J 0 bases, with 17 bases left between them. CDR1 is MNHEY, CDR2 SMNVEV, per germline (reference sequence). The CDR3 totals 17 residues. The CDR3 sequence is CASRQTSTGPTNEKLFF. The CDR3 DNA reads as TGTGCCAGCAGGCAGACTTCCACCGGGCCAACTAATGAAAAACTGTTTTTT. Using reference TRBV27 and TRBJ1-4 for the parts outside the CDR3, the full variable domain is EAQVTQNPRYLITVTGKKLTVTCSQNMNHEYMSWYRQDPGLGLRQIYYSMNVEVTDKGDVPEGYKVSRKEKRNFPLILESPSPNQTSLYFCASRQTSTGPTNEKLFFGSGTQLSVL.

The chain couples TRBV11-3 to TRBJ2-3; D gene unclear. The germline CDR1 and CDR2 sequences are SGHNT and YENEEA. Trimming cost V 1 base and J 4 bases, with 15 bases left between them. The CDR3 runs to 16 residues. The CDR3 DNA is TGTGCCAGCAGCTTAGCCCAAGGCCCCGTCCCAGATACGCAGTATTTT. This codes for CASSLAQGPVPDTQYF.

The CDR3 loop is CASSASGGAWETQYF. CDR3 nucleotides: TGTGCCAGCAGCGCTAGCGGGGGGGCCTGGGAGACCCAGTACTTC. The chain links TRBV7-2 to TRBJ2-5, with TRBD2 matching over 12 bases. The CDR3 runs to 15 residues. Germline V gene data show CDR1 as SGHTA and CDR2 as FQGNSA. Germline trimming cut 5 bases from V and 5 bases from J; bases unmatched to any gene: 6.

The J gene is TRBJ1-1, the V gene TRBV6-1, with D perhaps TRBD1 (5 bases). The CDR3 runs 13 residues. Germline assignment: CDR1 MNHNS and CDR2 SASEGT. The V and J ends lost 4 bases and 1 base respectively, with 7 bases between them. The CDR3 DNA is TGTGCCAGCAGTGCTGGACAGAACACTGAAGCTTTCTTT. Its translation is CASSAGQNTEAFF.

The rearrangement uses TRBV15 and TRBJ1-5, with a weak D call TRBD1 (5 bases). Germline V gives CDR1 LNHNV, CDR2 YYDKDF (reference sequence). This CDR3 has 16 amino acids. V shed 5 bases and J shed 0 bases, with 14 bases lying between them. The CDR3 sequence is CATSARRRASNQPQHF. In DNA form, the CDR3 reads TGTGCCACCAGCGCCCGGCGCAGGGCTAGCAATCAGCCCCAGCATTTT. The full variable domain, with the rest looked up from reference TRBV15 and TRBJ1-5, is DAMVIQNPRYQVTQFGKPVTLSCSQTLNHNVMYWYQQKSSQAPKLLFHYYDKDFNNEADTPDNFQSRRPNTSFCFLDIRSPGLGDTAMYLCATSARRRASNQPQHFGDGTRLSIL.

This chain connects TRBV21-1 to TRBJ1-1. TRBV21-1 has pseudogene status. The CDR3 runs to 15 residues. In DNA form, the CDR3 reads TGTGCCAGCAGCAAGAAATCACGGAAGAACACTGAAGCTTTCTTT. Translated: CASSKKSRKNTEAFF.

This chain connects TRBV29-1 to TRBJ2-3, with 8 bases fitting TRBD1. The V gene end was trimmed by 7 bases and the J gene end by 3 bases; junction bases not matched to a gene: 6. The V gene's germline CDR1 is SQVTM and CDR2 ANQGSEA. CDR3 length: 13 amino acids. CDR3 bases: TGCAGCGGCCACAGGGGGATTACAGATACGCAGTATTTT. Translation gives CSGHRGITDTQYF.

This chain connects TRBV29-1 to TRBJ2-7; 9 nucleotides line up with TRBD2. Germline V gives CDR1 SQVTM, CDR2 ANQGSEA. The CDR3 is 12 residues long. V trimming: 3 bases; J trimming: 4 bases; junction bases outside the gene matches: 1. This CDR3 is CSVDSGGYEQYF. Here the CDR3 DNA reads TGCAGCGTTGATAGCGGGGGTTACGAGCAGTACTTC.

The chain links TRBV29-1 to TRBJ2-1; no reliable D call. The CDR3 runs to 14 residues. V lost 1 base, J lost 5 bases, and 12 bases lay in between. The germline CDR1 and CDR2 sequences are SQVTM and ANQGSEA. This CDR3 is CSVEVSGPNNEQFF. As DNA, the CDR3 is TGCAGCGTTGAAGTGTCTGGGCCAAACAATGAGCAGTTCTTC.

The V and J genes are TRBV10-3 and TRBJ1-1; 9 nucleotides line up with TRBD1. The CDR3 loop spans 14 amino acids. The junction had 7 bases not matched to a gene; V was cut back by 6 bases and J by 5 bases. Germline values: CDR1 ENHRY, CDR2 SYGVKD. In DNA form, the CDR3 reads TGTGCCATCAGCCTGGACAGGGGTGATACTGAAGCTTTCTTT. Residues: CAISLDRGDTEAFF.

This chain links TRBV11-3 with TRBJ1-2; 8 bases align to TRBD1. The CDR3 consists of 19 residues. CDR1 is SGHNT, CDR2 YENEEA, per germline. V shed 3 bases and J 1 base; nucleotides not matched to a gene: 16. CDR3 sequence (DNA): TGTGCCAGCAGCTTCCCGCCAATTTGGGGGGACAGGCTTAACTATGGCTACACCTTC. This codes for CASSFPPIWGDRLNYGYTF.

The V gene is TRBV7-9, the J gene TRBJ2-2, with TRBD1 matching over 10 bases. Trimming took 6 bases from V and 5 from J; bases not matched to a gene: 6. CDR3 size: 15 residues. CDR1 and CDR2 from the germline V gene are SEHNR and FQNEAQ (reference sequence). The CDR3 loop reads CASRRQGARTGELFF. CDR3 nucleotide sequence: TGTGCCAGCAGAAGACAGGGGGCGCGGACCGGGGAGCTGTTTTTT.

V usage is TRBV7-9 and J usage is TRBJ2-7, with unresolved D. V was cut by 7 bases and J by 3 bases, with 7 bases left in between. Germline CDR1 reads SEHNR; CDR2 reads FQNEAQ (reference sequence). The CDR3 sequence is 11 residues long. CDR3 protein: CASTQNYEQYF. The CDR3 DNA reads TGTGCCAGCACCCAAAACTACGAGCAGTACTTC.

This clone was picked up a small number of times. This sequence joins TRBV5-4 and TRBJ1-1; D unresolved. V gave up 1 base and J gave up 0 bases, with 7 bases separating them. Germline values: CDR1 SGHNT, CDR2 YYREEE (reference sequence). The CDR3 is 14 amino acids. The CDR3 spells CASSLPGLNTEAFF. CDR3 sequence (DNA): TGTGCCAGCAGCTTGCCAGGCTTGAACACTGAAGCTTTCTTT.

The chain couples TRBV4-2 to TRBJ2-6; 9 bases line up with TRBD1. CDR1 and CDR2 from the germline V gene are LGHNA and YNFKEQ. The junction had 4 bases not matched to a gene; V was cut back by 0 bases and J by 4 bases. This CDR3 has 17 amino acids. The CDR3 loop is CASSQEGQGTGANVLTF. Written as DNA, the CDR3 is TGTGCCAGCAGCCAAGAAGGACAGGGGACCGGGGCCAACGTCCTGACTTTC.

The chain has TRBV5-6 and TRBJ2-7, with D tentatively TRBD1 (6 bases). Trimming cost V 1 base and J 5 bases, with 22 bases left between them. CDR1 and CDR2 from the germline V gene are SGHDT and YYEEEE. This CDR3 has 17 residues. CDR3 residues: CASSLYGTPQSYNEQYF. DNA of the CDR3: TGTGCCAGCAGCTTGTATGGGACACCACAATCATATAACGAGCAGTACTTC.

The chain has TRBV30 and TRBJ2-1; TRBD2 agrees at 11 bases. The length of the CDR3 is 14 residues. Germline V CDR1 and CDR2: GTSNPN, SVGIG (reference sequence). Germline trimming cut 5 bases from V and 2 bases from J; bases unmatched to any gene: 2. CDR3 coding DNA: TGTGCCTGGCAGACTAGCGGGGCCTACAATGAGCAGTTCTTC. As protein: CAWQTSGAYNEQFF. Variable domain in full (rest from reference TRBV30 and TRBJ2-1): SQTIHQWPATLVQPVGSPLSLECTVEGTSNPNLYWYRQAAGRGLQLLFYSVGIGQISSEVPQNLSASRPQDRQFILSSKKLLLSDSGFYLCAWQTSGAYNEQFFGPGTRLTVL.

Only a few counts were recorded for this clone. The chain uses TRBV28 and TRBJ1-3, with D unresolved. This CDR3 has 13 amino acids. Germline V CDR1 and CDR2: MDHEN, SYDVKM. Trimming stripped 3 bases from V and 7 bases from J, with 10 bases between. The CDR3 DNA is TGTGCCAGCAGTTTTTCAAGGTGGAACACCATATATTTT. Translating it yields CASSFSRWNTIYF.

This chain's CDR3 is CASNPQPGRYGYTF. For the CDR3, the DNA is TGTGCCAGCAACCCCCAACCGGGGAGGTATGGCTACACCTTC. The rearrangement uses TRBV5-4 and TRBJ1-2; D gene ambiguous. Germline V lookup: CDR1 SGHNT, CDR2 YYREEE (reference sequence). V dropped 6 bases and J dropped 5 bases, with 17 bases sitting between them. The CDR3 covers 14 residues.

This clone is medium-sized within its sample. This sequence joins TRBV7-9 and TRBJ1-1; possible D gene TRBD1, 5 bases. Germline lookup yields CDR1 SEHNR and CDR2 FQNEAQ (reference sequence). V dropped 4 bases and J dropped 11 bases, with 14 bases sitting between them. The CDR3 length is 12 residues. The CDR3 sequence: CASSWDDAAAFF. DNA for the CDR3: TGTGCCAGCAGCTGGGACGACGCCGCGGCTTTCTTT.

The chain employs TRBV18 and TRBJ2-5; 8 bases align to TRBD2. There are 14 residues in the CDR3. V gave up 5 bases and J gave up 0 bases; unmatched junction bases: 2. Per the germline V gene, CDR1 is KGHSH and CDR2 is LQKENI. The CDR3 sequence: CASSSTSDQETQYF. The DNA of the CDR3 is TGTGCCAGCTCATCGACTAGCGACCAAGAGACCCAGTACTTC.

V gene TRBV5-1 combines with J gene TRBJ1-4; 10 bases are a match to TRBD1. CDR1 is SGHRS and CDR2 is YFSETQ in the germline V gene. The CDR3 is made up of 16 amino acids. V dropped 4 bases and J dropped 5; count of bases not matched to a gene: 8. CDR3 DNA sequence: TGCGCCAGCAGCCGAGACAGGGGGCCGCCAAATGAAAAACTGTTTTTT. It specifies CASSRDRGPPNEKLFF.

V usage is TRBV30 and J usage is TRBJ2-1; 11 bases are a match to TRBD2. The germline V gene has CDR1 GTSNPN and CDR2 SVGIG (reference sequence). The CDR3 runs 13 residues. Germline trimming cut 1 base from V and 7 bases from J; bases unmatched to any gene: 0. CDR3 sequence: CAWSGTSGNEQFF. The CDR3 bases are TGTGCCTGGAGTGGGACTAGCGGGAATGAGCAGTTCTTC.

A single count supports this clone. The rearrangement uses TRBV2 and TRBJ1-1; D is unresolved. This CDR3 contains 12 residues. Trimming removed 8 bases at V and 10 bases at J, with 17 bases between. Looked up from germline, CDR1 is SNHLY and CDR2 is FYNNEI. The CDR3 DNA follows: TGTGCCAGCCGAATTAGGGAACAAGGAGCTTTCTTT. Its protein product is CASRIREQGAFF. Using reference TRBV2 and TRBJ1-1 for the parts outside the CDR3, the full variable domain is EPEVTQTPSHQVTQMGQEVILRCVPISNHLYFYWYRQILGQKVEFLVSFYNNEISEKSEIFDDQFSVERPDGSNFTLKIRSTKLEDSAMYFCASRIREQGAFFGQGTRLTVV.